Given below is one T cell receptor (beta chain) in context. The sample is drawn from a study of blood T cells in healthy people across ages. Alongside a J-beta primer mix, a sample-barcoded 5' primer served in a second PCR lasting roughly 6 to 11 cycles. TCRdb processed the 5' RACE reads anew with MiXCR; each CDR3 protein has one entry. The sample has around 580,000 distinct CDR3 sequences, less than 60% seen once. Trimming left V 4 bases short and J 4 bases short, with 14 bases between. The CDR3 sequence is 15 residues long. Germline values: CDR1 SGHTA, CDR2 FQGTGA. The sequencing input was blood. This TCR was recovered from an older man in good health. This rearrangement joins TRBV7-3 to TRBJ2-1; TRBD2 is a possible D gene (6 bases). The CDR3 protein is CASSSQGLSYNEQFF. The CDR3 DNA reads as TGTGCCAGCAGCTCCCAGGGACTTTCTTACAATGAGCAGTTCTTC.